The 14 T cell receptor beta chains listed next were all sequenced from one sample in a study of CD8+ T cells in alopecia areata. Cutaneous lymph nodes were pooled and cells sorted by CD4, CD8alpha, NKG2D, NKG2ACE and more. Sequencing templates came from extracted RNA that was reverse transcribed into cDNA. The repertoire was sequenced with immunoSEQ multiplex PCR; TCRdb's copy has only in-frame clones and lacks some. The sample holds about 270,000 clones, and no clone turns up only once. The source material was CD4+ T cells sorted from a lymph node. The receptors derive from a C3H/HeJ mouse with alopecia areata. The mice in this strain carry MHC haplotype H2-k.

Comment on this clone: Genes here carry mouse names. Sequencing ends 4 residues short of the CDR3 end; the germline J gene provides the rest. The chain joins TRBV31 to TRBJ1-1, with D possibly TRBD1 on 6 matching bases. With 0 bases removed from V and 0 bases from J, the gap between germline ends came to 8 bases. The length of the CDR3 is 14 residues. The germline CDR1 and CDR2 sequences are GKSSPN and SITVG. The CDR3 DNA, read in part, is TGTGCCTGGAGTCTGGGGGGCTCAAACACA. Its protein is CAWSLGGSNT. The full CDR3 sequence reads CAWSLGGSNTEVFF.

A remark on this clone: Genes here carry mouse names. The CDR3 goes on 4 residues after the read ends, and that part is filled in from the germline J gene. The V and J genes are TRBV1 and TRBJ2-5; D is unclear. Germline lookup yields CDR1 NSQYPW and CDR2 LRSPGD (reference sequence). Trimming took 3 bases from V and 0 from J, leaving 7 bases between them. The CDR3 runs 14 residues. CDR3 DNA, as far as it was read: TGCACCTGCAGTGCCAGAATTAACCAAGAC. Its protein is CTCSARINQD. The full CDR3 protein reads CTCSARINQDTQYF.

In its sample, this clone was seen a few times. Here the gene names and germline are mouse. The sequence runs out 4 residues before the end of the CDR3; the remainder is reconstructed from the germline J gene. The rearrangement links TRBV13-3 to TRBJ1-1; 8 bases fit TRBD1. The CDR3 totals 13 residues. The germline V gene encodes CDR1 NNHDY and CDR2 SYVADS. Incomplete CDR3 DNA: TGTGCCAGCAGTGCCAGGGGGCGAACA. Translation: CASSARGRT. The full CDR3 is CASSARGRTEVFF.

This clone was seen only a few times. These gene names are mouse names. This sample also contains other DNA sequences that code for the same CDR3. The CDR3 bases that were read are TGTGCCTGGAGTCTACAGGGCCAAAAC. Amino acids: CAWSLQGQN. The entire CDR3 reads CAWSLQGQNTLYF. This chain joins TRBV31 and TRBJ2-4; TRBD1 is a possible D gene (6 bases). The read terminates 4 residues ahead of where the CDR3 ends, so the germline J gene completes it. The CDR3 has 13 amino acids. In germline, CDR1 is GKSSPN, CDR2 SITVG. The V and J ends lost 0 bases and 3 bases respectively, with 7 bases between them.

This clone showed up just a few times. Gene names follow the mouse nomenclature. Read coverage stops 4 residues before the CDR3 terminus; the germline J gene supplies the remainder. This sequence joins TRBV1 and TRBJ2-3; 10 nucleotides line up with TRBD1. CDR1 and CDR2 from the germline V gene are NSQYPW and LRSPGD (reference sequence). V was pared by 3 bases and J by 3 bases, with 3 bases of the junction left unmatched. The CDR3 spans 15 residues. Incomplete CDR3 DNA: TGCACCTGCAGTGCGGGACAGGGGAAGGCAGAA. Protein sequence: CTCSAGQGKAE. The entire CDR3 reads CTCSAGQGKAETLYF.

This clone was recorded a few times. These gene names are mouse names. The read ends 4 residues early relative to the CDR3; the germline J gene fills the gap. The chain combines TRBV13-1 with TRBJ2-3; a weak D match, TRBD1 (5 bases). This CDR3 has 16 amino acids. Germline V gives CDR1 NSHNY, CDR2 SYGAGN. The V end lost 0 bases, the J end lost 0 bases, and 11 bases lay between the germline ends. CDR3 protein: CASSDARRASAETLYF. CDR3 DNA, as far as it was read: TGTGCCAGCAGTGATGCGCGCAGGGCCAGTGCAGAA.

This clone was recorded a few times. The germline and genes are mouse ones. The CDR3 end lies 4 residues beyond the end of the read and is filled in from the germline J gene. The chain couples TRBV29 to TRBJ2-3; D may be TRBD1 (5 bases). There are 12 residues in the CDR3. Germline values: CDR1 MSHET, CDR2 SYDVDS. Trimming removed 4 bases at V and 4 bases at J, with 6 bases between. CDR3 sequence reads: CASSSGTETLYF. The DNA read from the CDR3 is TGTGCTAGCAGTTCAGGGACAGAA.

In its sample, this clone was seen a few times. The genes and germline here are from mouse. The read finishes 3 residues shy of the CDR3 end, and the germline J gene is used to complete it. The same CDR3 can be traced to other DNA sequences in this sample. The V gene is TRBV13-1, the J gene TRBJ1-6; D gene uncertain. TRBJ1-6 is an open reading frame whose function is uncertain. Germline V CDR1 and CDR2: NSHNY, SYGAGN. V lost 5 bases and J lost 0, with 9 bases in between. The CDR3 runs 15 residues. CDR3: CASSPQNSYNSPLYF. The sequenced part of the CDR3 DNA is TGTGCCAGCAGCCCCCAGAATTCCTATAATTCGCCC.

On this clone itself: Mouse gene names apply. The CDR3 extends 4 residues past the end of the read, so its final part is completed from the germline J gene. Other DNA sequences in this specimen translate into the identical CDR3. The chain joins TRBV13-2 to TRBJ1-2; 7 positions match TRBD1. The CDR3 is made up of 12 amino acids. Per the germline V gene, CDR1 is NNHNN and CDR2 is SYGAGS (reference sequence). The CDR3 spells CASGDRGSDYTF. CDR3 bases read: TGTGCCAGCGGTGACAGGGGGTCC.

This clone appeared a few times. Genes and germline come from the mouse. Coverage ceases 3 residues before the CDR3 finishes, and the germline J gene fills in the end. The sample contains more than one DNA sequence encoding this CDR3. The chain combines TRBV5 with TRBJ1-6; 7 nucleotides line up with TRBD1. TRBJ1-6 belongs to the ORF category, with a function that is uncertain. CDR1 is LGHNA and CDR2 is YNLKQL in the germline V gene (reference sequence). Losses at the gene ends were 1 base for V and 3 bases for J; bases not matched to a gene: 0. The CDR3 covers 15 residues. CDR3 sequence reads: CASSQGDSYNSPLYF. The CDR3 DNA, read in part, is TGTGCCAGCAGCCAAGGGGACAGCTATAATTCGCCC.

As regards this clone: Gene labels here are mouse ones. The read is 4 residues too short to cover the CDR3 end, so that end is filled in from the germline J gene. The chain uses TRBV31 and TRBJ2-1; 7 bases align to TRBD2. Unmatched junction bases numbered 5, after V lost 0 bases and J lost 3 bases. CDR1 GKSSPN and CDR2 SITVG come from the germline V gene. The CDR3 is 15 amino acids. The CDR3 loop reads CAWSLELGRYAEQFF. The covered CDR3 bases are TGTGCCTGGAGTCTAGAACTGGGGCGCTATGCT.

Only a few counts were recorded for this clone. The genes are named according to mouse. The read terminates 4 residues before the CDR3 end, so the remaining end is supplied by the germline J gene. This sample also contains other DNA sequences that code for the same CDR3. The V and J genes are TRBV1 and TRBJ1-1; no definite D call. V gave up 2 bases and J gave up 4 bases, with 5 bases separating them. The germline V gene has CDR1 NSQYPW and CDR2 LRSPGD (reference sequence). The CDR3 totals 12 residues. The part of the CDR3 DNA that was read is TGCACCTGCAGTGCACCACTCACA. Translating it yields CTCSAPLT. The full CDR3 protein reads CTCSAPLTEVFF.

This clone has just a few counts. Germline and genes here are mouse. The read comes to an end 4 residues before the CDR3 does, leaving the germline J gene to fill in the end. The chain recombines TRBV13-2 with TRBJ2-1; a possible D gene is TRBD2 (5 bases). This CDR3 region has 11 residues. CDR1 is NNHNN, CDR2 SYGAGS, per germline (reference sequence). CDR3 DNA, as far as it was read: TGTGCCAGCGGTACTGGCCCT. This translates into CASGTGP. The whole CDR3 sequence is CASGTGPEQFF.

Notes on this clone: Genes and germline are mouse. The CDR3 is cut off 4 residues early in the read; its end comes from the germline J gene. This chain uses TRBV5 with TRBJ2-5; TRBD2 aligns across 9 bases. CDR3 length: 17 amino acids. J was trimmed by 2 bases and V by 1 base; bases with no gene match: 7. CDR1 LGHNA and CDR2 YNLKQL come from the germline V gene (reference sequence). Incomplete CDR3 DNA: TGTGCCAGCAGCCAAGGATGGGGGGGCCGGATCCAAGAC. Its protein product is CASSQGWGGRIQD. The whole CDR3 is CASSQGWGGRIQDTQYF.